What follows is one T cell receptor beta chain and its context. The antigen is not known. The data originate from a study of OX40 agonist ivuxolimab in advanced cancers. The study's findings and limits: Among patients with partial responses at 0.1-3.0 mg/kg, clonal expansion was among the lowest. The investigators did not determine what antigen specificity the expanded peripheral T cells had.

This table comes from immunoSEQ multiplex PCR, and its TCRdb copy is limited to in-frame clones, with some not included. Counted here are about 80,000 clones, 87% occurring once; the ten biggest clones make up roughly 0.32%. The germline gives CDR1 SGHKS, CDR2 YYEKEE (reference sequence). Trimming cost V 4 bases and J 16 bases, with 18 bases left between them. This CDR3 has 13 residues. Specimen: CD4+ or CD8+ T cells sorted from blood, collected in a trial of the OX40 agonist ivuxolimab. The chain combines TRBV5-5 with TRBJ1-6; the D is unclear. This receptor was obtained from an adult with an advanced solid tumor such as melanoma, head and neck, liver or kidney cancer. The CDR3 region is CASSTLTPELLHF. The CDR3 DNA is TGTGCCAGCAGCACCCTGACCCCCGAACTTCTCCACTTT.